Below, 9 T cell receptor beta chains from the same sample are listed, as sequenced in a study of blood T cell repertoires in COVID-19. The table came from immunoSEQ multiplex PCR; TCRdb's copy has only in-frame clones and leaves some out. Here the sample spans 200,000 to 250,000 clones, about 85% being singletons. Input material: PBMCs or T cells enriched from blood (not recorded which). Receptors were obtained from a man aged 35 to 55 who had recovered from COVID-19.

V is TRBV21-1 and J is TRBJ1-2. TRBV21-1 is given as a pseudogene. The CDR3 runs to 16 residues. Here the CDR3 reads CASSIEPDSSYYGYTF. The CDR3 DNA reads TGTGCCAGCAGCATCGAACCGGACTCTTCTTACTATGGCTACACCTTC.

The chain has TRBV6-6 and TRBJ2-6; 7 bases are shared with TRBD1. This CDR3 is 17 amino acids long. The junction had 12 bases not matched to a gene; V was cut back by 5 bases and J by 5 bases. CDR1 and CDR2 from the germline V gene are MNHNY and SVGAGI (reference sequence). CDR3 in DNA: TGTGCCAGCAGTCCGACTACAGGGGCCACTAGGGCCAACGTCCTGACTTTC. Encoded protein: CASSPTTGATRANVLTF.

The table lists this clone with a count of one. The chain recombines TRBV3-1 (or the pseudogene TRBV3-2) with TRBJ2-5; no reliable D call. V was cut by 8 bases and J by 2 bases, with 15 bases left in between. Germline-derived CDR1 and CDR2 are LGHDT and YNNKEL (reference sequence). The CDR3 spans 14 residues. The CDR3 region has the DNA TGTGCCAGCTCAGTCCGAAGAAAACAAGAGACCCAGTACTTC. Amino acid sequence: CASSVRRKQETQYF.

The DNA for the CDR3 is TGTGCCACCAGTGACCGCCGAACACCTGAGCAGTTCTTC. This codes for CATSDRRTPEQFF. J is TRBJ2-1 and V is TRBV24-1; D remains ambiguous. Trimming removed 4 bases at V and 9 bases at J, with 12 bases between. Germline lookup yields CDR1 KGHDR and CDR2 SFDVKD. This CDR3 has 13 residues.

This clone was recorded at least ten times. The rearrangement joins TRBV29-1 to TRBJ2-1; no definite D call. Germline V lookup: CDR1 SQVTM, CDR2 ANQGSEA. Trimming removed 4 bases from V and 6 bases from J, with 10 bases in between. The CDR3 totals 12 residues. The CDR3 sequence is CSVVVNLNEQFF. As DNA, the CDR3 is TGCAGCGTTGTAGTTAATCTCAATGAGCAGTTCTTC.

The chain uses TRBV6-1 and TRBJ2-3; 9 positions agree with TRBD2. CDR3 length equals 17 residues. Germline assignment: CDR1 MNHNS and CDR2 SASEGT. V lost 1 base to trimming and J lost 5 bases; unmatched junction nucleotides: 10. As DNA, the CDR3 is TGTGCCAGCAGTGAAGATCGGGCGGGAGGGCCAAGAGATACGCAGTATTTT. This sequence encodes CASSEDRAGGPRDTQYF.

J is TRBJ2-2 and V is TRBV15; TRBD1 matches 7 bases. With 3 bases clipped from V and 0 bases from J, the junction kept 4 bases outside the gene matches. CDR1 LNHNV and CDR2 YYDKDF come from the germline V gene (reference sequence). CDR3 length: 16 amino acids. The CDR3 loop is CATSSRDSANTGELFF. The CDR3 nucleotides read TGTGCCACCAGCAGTCGGGACAGTGCGAACACCGGGGAGCTGTTTTTT.

This sequence joins TRBV5-4 and TRBJ1-1; 7 nucleotides align to TRBD1. Germline loops: CDR1 SGHNT, CDR2 YYREEE (reference sequence). V lost 0 bases, J lost 10 bases, and 9 bases stayed unmatched. The CDR3 totals 14 residues. The CDR3, as DNA: TGTGCCAGCAGCTTGGCGGGACAGAATTTTGGAGCTTTCTTT. It is translated as CASSLAGQNFGAFF.

The chain uses TRBV18 and TRBJ1-2; D gene uncertain. The CDR3 consists of 12 residues. Germline V gene sequence: CDR1 KGHSH, CDR2 LQKENI. The V and J ends lost 5 bases and 4 bases respectively, with 8 bases between them. Written as DNA, the CDR3 is TGTGCCAGCTCATCGAGCGTCTATGGCTACACCTTC. Translation: CASSSSVYGYTF.